The 13 T cell receptor beta chains listed next were all sequenced from one sample in a study of T cells in Graves' hyperthyroidism and ophthalmopathy. RNA transcripts yielded amplified TCR beta CDR3 regions. The TCR CDR3 was amplified in a first-round RT-PCR using the HTBI primer set. TCRdb redid the calling of the multiplex PCR reads with MiXCR, one entry per CDR3 protein. The sample holds 640,000 or so distinct CDR3 sequences; around 14% are singletons and the top ten take over 6%. Sequencing was carried out using blood. These receptors were obtained from a woman between 18 and 29 years old with Graves' ophthalmopathy.

This clonotype was seen ten or more times. The V gene is TRBV6-2 or TRBV6-3, the J gene TRBJ2-1, with D possibly being TRBD2 (5 bases). CDR1 MNHEY and CDR2 SVGEGT come from the germline V gene. The germline V and J ends were trimmed by 8 bases and 2 bases, with 13 bases remaining between them. The CDR3 loop spans 14 amino acids. DNA of the CDR3: TGTGCCAGCTTGAAGCGGCTCACCTACAATGAGCAGTTCTTC. This codes for CASLKRLTYNEQFF.

This clonotype was observed many times. The chain is built from TRBV11-3 and TRBJ1-5, with D tentatively TRBD1 (6 bases). Germline CDR1 reads SGHNT; CDR2 reads YENEEA. Trimming removed 1 base from V and 1 base from J, with 11 bases in between. The CDR3 consists of 16 residues. Written as DNA, the CDR3 is TGTGCCAGCAGCTTAGCCTACAGGGAAAGCAATCAGCCCCAGCATTTT. The encoded protein is CASSLAYRESNQPQHF.

This clonotype was counted ten times or more. The rearrangement links TRBV28 to TRBJ1-1, with D perhaps TRBD1 (6 bases). The V and J ends lost 8 bases and 3 bases respectively, with 13 bases between them. The CDR3 runs to 13 residues. Germline values: CDR1 MDHEN, CDR2 SYDVKM. CDR3 coding DNA: TGTGCCAGCCAACAGGGAGGCTACACTGAAGCTTTCTTT. Amino acid sequence: CASQQGGYTEAFF.

This clonotype occurred a few times. With a much larger clone just one base away, this may be a read error. The gene calls are TRBV28 and TRBJ2-4; D is possibly TRBD1 (6 bases). Germline values: CDR1 MDHEN, CDR2 SYDVKM. The CDR3 has 14 residues. The CDR3 sequence is CAGSSYRARNIQYF. In DNA, the CDR3 is TGTGCCGGCAGTTCCTACAGGGCGAGGAACATTCAGTACTTC.

The chain employs TRBV11-1 and TRBJ2-1, with TRBD2 matching 15 bases. The length of the CDR3 is 16 residues. Looked up from germline, CDR1 is SGHAT and CDR2 is FQDESV (reference sequence). The trim removed 4 bases at V and 9 bases at J, leaving 7 bases unmatched. The CDR3 nucleotides are TGTGCCAGCAGCTATAGGACTAGCGGGAGGGAGACTGAGCAGTTCTTC. Amino acid sequence: CASSYRTSGRETEQFF.

As to this clonotype: A much larger clone lies a single base off, so this may be a read error. The chain combines TRBV7-2 with TRBJ1-4; 7 nucleotides agree with TRBD1. CDR1 and CDR2 from the germline V gene are SGHTA and FQGNSA. The CDR3 is made up of 14 amino acids. The CDR3 DNA is TGTGCCAGCAGTCTCCAGGGGGTGGGGGAAAAACCGTTTTTT. Protein product: CASSLQGVGEKPFF.

This clonotype was observed a few times. J is TRBJ2-5 and V is TRBV15, with D perhaps being TRBD1 or TRBD2 (5 bases each). The germline V gene has CDR1 LNHNV and CDR2 YYDKDF (reference sequence). V lost 5 bases, J lost 1 base, and 14 bases lay in between. CDR3 length: 15 residues. CDR3 sequence (DNA): TGTGCCACCAGCTTAACCCCGGGACCCCAAGAGACCCAGTACTTC. It yields the protein CATSLTPGPQETQYF.

On this clonotype itself: A much larger clone differs by one base, so this may be a read error. The CDR3 coding sequence is TGTGCCAGCACCATGGGGCAGGGTGGAAACACCGTATATTTT. Protein sequence: CASTMGQGGNTVYF. The chain has TRBV2 and TRBJ1-3, with D possibly TRBD1 on 5 matching bases. Per germline, CDR1 SNHLY and CDR2 FYNNEI. CDR3 length: 14 amino acids.

The chain couples TRBV2 to TRBJ1-5, with D tentatively TRBD1 (6 bases). The CDR3 has 15 amino acids. Per the germline V gene, CDR1 is SNHLY and CDR2 is FYNNEI. Trimming took off 6 bases at V and 4 bases at J, with 16 bases between the two ends. The CDR3, as DNA: TGTGCCAGCAGATCCAACAGGGTAGAGAATCAGCCCCAGCATTTT. This translates into CASRSNRVENQPQHF.

This clonotype was recorded many times. V gene TRBV30 combines with J gene TRBJ2-7; TRBD2 matches at 13 bases. The germline CDR1 and CDR2 sequences are GTSNPN and SVGIG (reference sequence). The trim removed 4 bases at V and 6 bases at J, leaving 9 bases unmatched. The CDR3 has 15 residues. CDR3 sequence reads: CAWKLAGGLRGEQYF. Written as DNA, the CDR3 is TGTGCCTGGAAACTAGCGGGAGGGTTGCGGGGCGAGCAGTACTTC.

This clonotype was counted ten times or more. The chain is built from TRBV12-5 and TRBJ1-5; possibly TRBD1 for D (5 bases). With 2 bases removed from V and 3 bases from J, the gap between germline ends came to 14 bases. Germline CDR1 is LGHNT and CDR2 is FRNRAP. This CDR3 has 16 amino acids. The DNA of the CDR3 is TGTGCTAGTGGTTTGCGGGCCCAGGGCTTCAATCAGCCCCAGCATTTT. As protein: CASGLRAQGFNQPQHF. The full variable domain, completed using reference TRBV12-5 and TRBJ1-5, is DARVTQTPRHKVTEMGQEVTMRCQPILGHNTVFWYRQTMMQGLELLAYFRNRAPLDDSGMPKDRFSAEMPDATLATLKIQPSEPRDSAVYFCASGLRAQGFNQPQHFGDGTRLSIL.

This clonotype was counted many times. V and J are TRBV3-1 and TRBJ1-1, with 7 bases that match TRBD1. This CDR3 is built from 16 residues. Germline V gene data show CDR1 as LGHDT and CDR2 as YNNKEL (reference sequence). Trimming cost V 0 bases and J 5 bases; bases outside gene matches: 9. In DNA form, the CDR3 reads TGTGCCAGCAGCCAAGAAGGCAGGGGGGCAGGGACTGAAGCTTTCTTT. Encoded protein: CASSQEGRGAGTEAFF.

This clonotype was detected ten times or more. The V gene is TRBV5-5, the J gene TRBJ2-5; D not certain. CDR1 SGHKS and CDR2 YYEKEE come from the germline V gene (reference sequence). V was cut by 0 bases and J by 2 bases, with 11 bases left in between. The CDR3 length is 15 residues. In DNA form, the CDR3 reads TGTGCCAGCAGCTTGGGGGCCACGTCACAAGAGACCCAGTACTTC. It yields the protein CASSLGATSQETQYF. Using reference TRBV5-5 and TRBJ2-5 for the parts outside the CDR3, the full variable domain is DAGVTQSPTHLIKTRGQQVTLRCSPISGHKSVSWYQQVLGQGPQFIFQYYEKEERGRGNFPDRFSARQFPNYSSELNVNALLLGDSALYLCASSLGATSQETQYFGPGTRLLVL.